The clone carrying this TCR beta chain was seen more than once but under ten times. Semi-nested PCR with Nested Universal Primer A followed constant-region reverse priming of full-length variable regions. TCRdb reprocessed the 5' RACE reads with MiXCR, giving one entry per CDR3 protein. The data show fewer than 65,000 distinct CDR3 sequences, more than 25% seen once. Purified naive CD4+ T cells were depleted of CD25+ Tregs. The CDR3 contains 13 residues. Losses at the gene ends were 6 bases for V and 5 bases for J; bases not matched to a gene: 3. The receptor's source is a female donor with breast cancer. Sequenced: tumor-infiltrating naive CD4+ T cells sorted from the breast tumor. Subset in this sample: naive CD4+ T cells, CD4+CD45RA+CD25-. The rearrangement uses TRBV12-3 or TRBV12-4 and TRBJ1-5, with 8 bases that match TRBD1. The CDR3 coding sequence is TGTGCCAGCAGAGGGACAGGCGATCAGCCCCAGCATTTT. Translating gives CASRGTGDQPQHF.